These T cell receptor beta chains were read from a single sample in a study of vaccination and CD4 T cells after COVID-19. MiXCR was run by TCRdb on the PCR reads, yielding one entry per CDR3 protein. The table shows about 6,500 distinct CDR3 sequences, with roughly 18% occurring only once. These receptors lack a known antigen. Sequenced input: CD4+ T cells from blood, cultured in vitro. The receptors were gathered from a human donor who had recovered from COVID-19. Each CDR3 is given with its conserved first and last residue. The size entry is marked missing in some rows and otherwise reads once, few, many or a size class.

size: -; V: TRBV11-3; J: TRBJ1-1; length: 14; CDR3: CASRDTSSRSEAFF
size: -; V: TRBV28; J: TRBJ1-5; length: 13; CDR3: CASTSPSPTPQHF
size: -; V: TRBV12-3/TRBV12-4; J: TRBJ1-5; length: 14; CDR3: CASSIGDSNQPQHF
size: -; V: TRBV5-5; J: TRBJ2-2; length: 14; CDR3: CASSRQGSTGELFF
size: few; V: TRBV6-1; J: TRBJ1-4; length: 17; CDR3: CASSDLTGATTNEKLFF
size: -; V: TRBV6-4; J: TRBJ2-1; length: 16; CDR3: CASSDTWTALYNEQFF
size: -; V: TRBV18; J: TRBJ2-3; length: 16; CDR3: CASSPTTSGGPDTQYF
size: -; V: TRBV5-4; J: TRBJ2-2; length: 15; CDR3: CASSFPQGNTGELFF
size: -; V: TRBV7-9; J: TRBJ1-5; length: 13; CDR3: CASSPDGNQPQHF
size: few; V: TRBV25-1; J: TRBJ1-2; length: 13; CDR3: CASSESRLGGYTF
size: -; V: TRBV19; J: TRBJ2-7; length: 15; CDR3: CASSMGDRGTYEQYF
size: few; V: TRBV19; J: TRBJ2-5; length: 11; CDR3: CASSIGVTQYF
size: -; V: TRBV5-1; J: TRBJ2-7; length: 13; CDR3: CASRTASSYEQYF
size: -; V: TRBV29-1; J: TRBJ1-2; length: 13; CDR3: CSVQDRDRWGYTF
size: -; V: TRBV2; J: TRBJ2-1; length: 15; CDR3: CASSEVQPLYNEQFF
size: -; V: TRBV19; J: TRBJ1-1; length: 13; CDR3: CASSVTSNTEAFF
size: medium-sized; V: TRBV7-8; J: TRBJ2-1; length: 14; CDR3: CASSLRTSYNEQFF
size: -; V: TRBV6-5; J: TRBJ2-6; length: 17; CDR3: CASSYPPGVAGANVLTF
size: few; V: TRBV6-1; J: TRBJ2-7; length: 15; CDR3: CASSDRGGRSYEQYF
size: -; V: TRBV6-1; J: TRBJ1-2; length: 16; CDR3: CASRPDRGLSNYGYTF
size: large; V: TRBV20-1; J: TRBJ1-2; length: 13; CDR3: CSARRDTTEGYTF
size: once; V: TRBV9; J: TRBJ2-5; length: 16; CDR3: CASSVVAGGLQETQYF
size: -; V: TRBV12-3/TRBV12-4; J: TRBJ2-4; length: 13; CDR3: CASSLTAGVIQYF
size: -; V: TRBV30; J: TRBJ2-6; length: 16; CDR3: CAWSVEHFSGANVLTF
size: medium-sized; V: TRBV6-2/TRBV6-3; J: TRBJ1-1; length: 15; CDR3: CASSYLGPMNTEAFF
size: few; V: TRBV20-1; J: TRBJ2-3; length: 12; CDR3: CSASGGTDTQYF
size: medium-sized; V: TRBV15; J: TRBJ1-2; length: 20; CDR3: CATSRDWTGGAGRTNYGYTF
size: -; V: TRBV19; J: TRBJ1-1; length: 14; CDR3: CASSIGQGNTEAFF
size: -; V: TRBV30; J: TRBJ1-6; length: 13; CDR3: CAWSVQPKSPLHF
size: few; V: TRBV7-7; J: TRBJ2-1; length: 15; CDR3: CASSRLAGGPVEQFF
size: few; V: TRBV6-1; J: TRBJ1-1; length: 13; CDR3: CATSRQGETEAFF
size: few; V: TRBV6-5; J: TRBJ2-1; length: 16; CDR3: CASSFRRESPGNEQFF
size: -; V: TRBV2; J: TRBJ2-1; length: 15; CDR3: CASSLLAGGIGEQFF
size: -; V: TRBV11-2; J: TRBJ1-1; length: 16; CDR3: CASSSIFSRPDTEAFF
size: few; V: TRBV6-1; J: TRBJ2-3; length: 13; CDR3: CASSESRVDTQYF
size: few; V: TRBV6-1; J: TRBJ2-5; length: 13; CDR3: CASSEVGYGAQYF
size: -; V: TRBV7-9; J: TRBJ2-1; length: 20; CDR3: CASSLRPVRDPKTSYNEQFF
size: medium-sized; V: TRBV27; J: TRBJ1-1; length: 12; CDR3: CASSSGGTEAFF
size: few; V: TRBV6-1; J: TRBJ1-1; length: 13; CDR3: CASRSTGSTEAFF
size: medium-sized; V: TRBV20-1; J: TRBJ1-5; length: 13; CDR3: CSAIQGSNQPQHF
size: once; V: TRBV16; J: TRBJ2-1; length: 13; CDR3: CASSQNTYNEQFF
size: large; V: TRBV7-9; J: TRBJ2-3; length: 15; CDR3: CASSDIGRNTDTQYF
size: -; V: TRBV5-8; J: TRBJ2-2; length: 13; CDR3: CASRNTNTGELFF
size: -; V: TRBV20-1; J: TRBJ1-3; length: 14; CDR3: CSARVARETNTIYF
size: -; V: TRBV27; J: TRBJ2-7; length: 14; CDR3: CAAKGSGESYEQYF
size: once; V: TRBV11-2; J: TRBJ1-2; length: 14; CDR3: CASSLGRGRYGYTF
size: medium-sized; V: TRBV27; J: TRBJ1-2; length: 17; CDR3: CASSLRPAVRAGYGYTF
size: few; V: TRBV12-5; J: TRBJ2-3; length: 16; CDR3: CASASSRASGTDTQYF
size: -; V: TRBV9; J: TRBJ1-1; length: 14; CDR3: CASSPFKGRVEAFF
size: -; V: TRBV12-3/TRBV12-4; J: TRBJ2-1; length: 14; CDR3: CASSPRMNYNEQFF
size: -; V: TRBV6-5; J: TRBJ2-7; length: 15; CDR3: CASSYRGPGSDEQYF
size: -; V: TRBV11-2; J: TRBJ2-2; length: 15; CDR3: CASSRTRTNTGELFF